Presented here are 22 T cell receptor beta chains from one specimen sequenced in a study of vaccination effects on CD4 cells after COVID-19. TCRdb's copy holds only in-frame clones and misses some; the assay was immunoSEQ multiplex PCR. The sample gives 60,000 to 65,000 clones, over 70% of which show up once; about 3.7% is in the top ten. Within the ViraFEST assay, antigen-specific CD4+ T cells underwent expansion with viral peptide pools prior to sequencing. Culturing for more than eight days preceded CD4+ T cell isolation. Vaccinated participants had no history of SARS-CoV-2 infection and tested negative for nucleocapsid antibodies. Antigens of these TCRs are unknown. The material was CD4+ T cells from PBMCs cultured with HCoV-OC43 spike peptides, obtained before COVID-19 vaccination. Regarding subset: HCoV-OC43 spike overlapping peptide pool stimulation. The receptor set was obtained from a human donor who received a COVID-19 vaccine.

The rearrangement links TRBV10-3 to TRBJ2-1, with D perhaps matching TRBD2 (6 bases). This CDR3 region has 14 residues. CDR1 and CDR2 (germline): ENHRY, SYGVKD. The V end was cut by 7 bases, the J end by 4 bases, with 14 bases between. CDR3 DNA sequence: TGTGCCATCATGACTGGCGGGGCGTACAATGAGCAGTTCTTC. Translating it yields CAIMTGGAYNEQFF.

V usage is TRBV4-2 and J usage is TRBJ2-3; weak D call: TRBD1 (6 bases). This CDR3 is built from 14 residues. The V gene lost 1 base and the J gene lost 6 bases, with 11 bases spanning the gap. Germline lookup yields CDR1 LGHNA and CDR2 YNFKEQ. CDR3 residues: CASSQVQGPDTQYF. The CDR3, as DNA: TGTGCCAGCAGCCAAGTCCAGGGGCCGGATACGCAGTATTTT.

The rearrangement joins TRBV27 to TRBJ1-5, with D uncertain. Germline-derived CDR1 and CDR2 are MNHEY and SMNVEV (reference sequence). This CDR3 region has 12 residues. V was trimmed by 8 bases and J by 8 bases, leaving 13 bases between them. The DNA for the CDR3 is TGTGCCAGCTCTCACCGGATGGAGCCCCAGCATTTT. Amino acids: CASSHRMEPQHF.

The chain recombines TRBV29-1 with TRBJ1-1; the D is unclear. With 4 bases removed from V and 0 bases from J, the gap between germline ends came to 9 bases. There are 13 residues in the CDR3. In germline, CDR1 is SQVTM, CDR2 ANQGSEA. The CDR3 nucleotides are TGCAGCGTTGTGTCTGGCCTGAACACTGAAGCTTTCTTT. As protein: CSVVSGLNTEAFF.

Only one count was recorded for this clone. The chain combines TRBV29-1 with TRBJ1-3; tentative D call: TRBD1 (6 bases). V was cut by 7 bases and J by 7 bases, with 17 bases left in between. This CDR3 has 13 residues. The V gene's germline CDR1 is SQVTM and CDR2 ANQGSEA. The CDR3 DNA sequence: TGCAGCGCTGTTCGGACAGTTGGGAACACCATATATTTT. It specifies CSAVRTVGNTIYF.

This chain uses TRBV9 with TRBJ2-2; 10 positions match TRBD2. Germline lookup yields CDR1 SGDLS and CDR2 YYNGEE. Trimming removed 0 bases from V and 7 bases from J; junction bases left unmatched: 6. The CDR3 length is 16 residues. CDR3: CASSVGIAGGFGELFF. The CDR3 nucleotides read TGTGCCAGCAGCGTAGGAATAGCGGGGGGATTCGGGGAGCTGTTTTTT.

The chain employs TRBV3-1 (or the pseudogene TRBV3-2) and TRBJ1-2, with 8 bases lining up with TRBD1. Germline V gives CDR1 LGHDT, CDR2 YNNKEL (reference sequence). Trimming removed 2 bases from V and 6 bases from J; junction bases left unmatched: 5. The CDR3 runs to 14 residues. This chain's CDR3 is CASSQTDRGHGYTF. CDR3 in DNA: TGTGCCAGCAGCCAAACCGACAGGGGTCATGGCTACACCTTC.

This clone turned up a few times. The chain has TRBV2 and TRBJ2-7, with 9 bases that match TRBD1. Losses at the gene ends were 6 bases for V and 6 bases for J; bases not matched to a gene: 3. Germline CDR1 reads SNHLY; CDR2 reads FYNNEI. CDR3 length equals 12 residues. CDR3 sequence reads: CASRETGGEQYV. The CDR3 DNA reads as TGTGCCAGCAGGGAGACAGGGGGCGAGCAGTACGTC.

This clone came up a few times. This chain connects TRBV11-3 to TRBJ2-2, with 10 bases matching TRBD2. Germline loops: CDR1 SGHNT, CDR2 YENEEA. Trimming took 6 bases from V and 6 from J; bases not matched to a gene: 7. This CDR3 has 15 amino acids. The CDR3 coding sequence is TGTGCCAGCAGACTTACTAGCGGGGTGGCCGGGGAGCTGTTTTTT. It is translated as CASRLTSGVAGELFF.

The chain couples TRBV28 to TRBJ1-1; TRBD1 matches 7 bases. The trim removed 6 bases at V and 11 bases at J, leaving 9 bases unmatched. This CDR3 is 12 amino acids long. Germline-derived CDR1 and CDR2 are MDHEN and SYDVKM. This CDR3 reads CASRPGQFRAFF. The CDR3 DNA is TGTGCCAGCAGACCGGGACAGTTTCGGGCTTTCTTT.

The V and J genes are TRBV3-1 (or the pseudogene TRBV3-2) and TRBJ1-3; D unresolved. Trimming took off 4 bases at V and 3 bases at J, with 10 bases between the two ends. This CDR3 is built from 14 residues. The germline gives CDR1 LGHDT, CDR2 YNNKEL (reference sequence). For the CDR3, the DNA is TGTGCCAGCAGCCCAGCGGGCCTTGGAAACACCATATATTTT. It specifies CASSPAGLGNTIYF.

This CDR3 reads CASSKSPLAGGRGITDTQYF. The CDR3 bases are TGTGCCAGCAGCAAATCCCCACTAGCGGGGGGAAGGGGGATTACAGATACGCAGTATTTT. The chain carries TRBV21-1 and TRBJ2-3; TRBD2, the table's D call, lacks a check against the DNA. TRBV21-1 corresponds to a pseudogene. This CDR3 region has 20 residues.

This clone was observed a few times. The chain joins TRBV18 to TRBJ2-1; maybe TRBD1 (6 bases). This CDR3 region has 18 residues. Germline V CDR1 and CDR2: KGHSH, LQKENI. Trimming shortened V by 3 bases and J by 9 bases, and 27 bases separated the two germline ends. CDR3 in amino acids: CASSPQGTGLARPGEQFF. The CDR3, as DNA: TGTGCCAGCTCACCTCAGGGGACGGGGTTAGCCCGGCCAGGTGAGCAGTTCTTC.

The chain carries TRBV6-1 and TRBJ1-2, with D maybe TRBD1 (6 bases). Germline V gene sequence: CDR1 MNHNS, CDR2 SASEGT. The CDR3 contains 14 residues. V was pared by 2 bases and J by 2 bases, with 9 bases between. CDR3 DNA sequence: TGTGCCAGCAGTGAAACAGGGTACAACTATGGCTACACCTTC. It encodes CASSETGYNYGYTF.

The chain couples TRBV19 to TRBJ1-2, with 9 bases fitting TRBD1. CDR1 LNHDA and CDR2 SQIVND come from the germline V gene (reference sequence). The V segment lost 5 bases and the J segment 4 bases; nucleotides outside the gene matches: 5. This CDR3 spans 14 amino acids. The CDR3 sequence is CASSSQGAGYGYTF. The CDR3 coding sequence is TGTGCCAGTAGTTCACAGGGGGCTGGCTATGGCTACACCTTC.

This clone came up once. The V gene is TRBV12-5, the J gene TRBJ2-6, with TRBD2 identical over 12 bases. Germline V gene sequence: CDR1 LGHNT, CDR2 FRNRAP. V lost 4 bases, J lost 0 bases, and 16 bases stayed unmatched. CDR3 length: 22 amino acids. The CDR3 DNA sequence: TGTGCTAGTGGTTCCCACGCCCGCTTAACTAGCGGGGGGACCTCTGGGGCCAACGTCCTGACTTTC. Protein sequence: CASGSHARLTSGGTSGANVLTF.

The rearrangement joins TRBV3-1 (or the pseudogene TRBV3-2) to TRBJ1-1; D is uncertain. The CDR3 sequence is 13 residues long. In germline, CDR1 is LGHDT, CDR2 YNNKEL (reference sequence). The V end lost 6 bases, the J end lost 4 bases, and 12 bases lay between the germline ends. The CDR3 DNA reads TGTGCCAGCAGTCCAAACACTGGCACTGAAGCTTTCTTT. Amino acids: CASSPNTGTEAFF.

The chain is built from TRBV5-1 and TRBJ2-6; 7 nucleotides line up with TRBD1. Germline V lookup: CDR1 SGHRS, CDR2 YFSETQ. The CDR3 length is 17 residues. The V gene end was trimmed by 4 bases and the J gene end by 0 bases; junction bases not matched to a gene: 7. The CDR3 DNA is TGCGCCAGCAGCAACAGACAGGGTGCCTCTGGGGCCAACGTCCTGACTTTC. Its protein product is CASSNRQGASGANVLTF.

In DNA form, the CDR3 reads TGTGCCACCAGTGATGACAGGGGGGGTGGAGAGACCCAGTACTTC. Its protein product is CATSDDRGGGETQYF. The chain combines TRBV24-1 with TRBJ2-5, with 9 bases identical to TRBD1. This CDR3 comprises 15 residues. CDR1 and CDR2 from the germline V gene are KGHDR and SFDVKD. With 3 bases clipped from V and 4 bases from J, the junction kept 5 bases outside the gene matches.

This clone was detected only a few times. This chain links TRBV7-9 with TRBJ1-2; D remains unclear. CDR3 length: 12 residues. Germline lookup yields CDR1 SEHNR and CDR2 FQNEAQ (reference sequence). V was clipped by 1 base and J by 4 bases, with 4 bases between them. CDR3 sequence: CASSLGVYGYTF. Here the CDR3 DNA reads TGTGCCAGCAGCTTAGGCGTCTATGGCTACACCTTC.

The J gene is TRBJ2-1, the V gene TRBV5-1; 8 bases are a match to TRBD2. The CDR3 length is 17 residues. Per the germline V gene, CDR1 is SGHRS and CDR2 is YFSETQ. With V trimmed by 4 bases and J by 6 bases, 15 bases remained unmatched. CDR3 DNA sequence: TGCGCCAGCAGCCCCATCTTGAGCGGGGGCCGTTCCAATGAGCAGTTCTTC. It translates to CASSPILSGGRSNEQFF.

The gene calls are TRBV7-2 and TRBJ2-5; 8 bases agree with TRBD2. With 2 bases clipped from V and 2 bases from J, the junction kept 4 bases outside the gene matches. CDR1 SGHTA and CDR2 FQGNSA come from the germline V gene. The CDR3 runs 15 residues. For the CDR3, the DNA is TGTGCCAGCAGCTTATACAGCGGGGGACAAGAGACCCAGTACTTC. Amino acids: CASSLYSGGQETQYF. The variable domain in full, completed from reference TRBV7-2 and TRBJ2-5, reads GAGVSQSPSNKVTEKGKDVELRCDPISGHTALYWYRQSLGQGLEFLIYFQGNSAPDKSGLPSDRFSAERTGGSVSTLTIQRTQQEDSAVYLCASSLYSGGQETQYFGPGTRLLVL.